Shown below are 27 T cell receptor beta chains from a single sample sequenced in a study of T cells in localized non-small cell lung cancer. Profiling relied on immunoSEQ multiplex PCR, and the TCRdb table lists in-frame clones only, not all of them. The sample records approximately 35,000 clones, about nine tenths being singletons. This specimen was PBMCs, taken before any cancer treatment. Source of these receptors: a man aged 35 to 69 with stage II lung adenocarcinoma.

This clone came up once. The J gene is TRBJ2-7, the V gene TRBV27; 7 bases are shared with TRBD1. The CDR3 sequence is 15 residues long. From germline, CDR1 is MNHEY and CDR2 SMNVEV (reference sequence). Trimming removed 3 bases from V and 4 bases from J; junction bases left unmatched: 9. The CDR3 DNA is TGTGCCAGCAGTTTCACCGACAGGGTCTGGTACGAGCAGTACTTC. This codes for CASSFTDRVWYEQYF.

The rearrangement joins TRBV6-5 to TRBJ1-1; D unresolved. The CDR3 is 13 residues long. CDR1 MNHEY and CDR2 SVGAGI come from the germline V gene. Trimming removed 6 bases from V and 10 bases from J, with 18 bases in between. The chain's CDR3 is CASSPGHTSRAFF. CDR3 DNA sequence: TGTGCCAGCAGCCCGGGCCACACCTCAAGAGCTTTCTTT.

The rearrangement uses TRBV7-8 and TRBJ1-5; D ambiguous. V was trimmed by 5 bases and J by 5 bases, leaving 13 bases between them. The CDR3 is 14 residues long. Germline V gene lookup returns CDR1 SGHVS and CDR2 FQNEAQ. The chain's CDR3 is CASSRVGIYQPQHF. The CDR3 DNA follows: TGTGCCAGCAGCAGGGTAGGGATTTATCAGCCCCAGCATTTT.

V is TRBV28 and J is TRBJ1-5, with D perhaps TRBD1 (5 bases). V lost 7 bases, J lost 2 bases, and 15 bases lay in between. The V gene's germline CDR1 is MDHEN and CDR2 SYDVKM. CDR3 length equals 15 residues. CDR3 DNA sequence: TGTGCCAGCACCGTACGGCAGGGTGGCAATCAGCCCCAGCATTTT. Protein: CASTVRQGGNQPQHF.

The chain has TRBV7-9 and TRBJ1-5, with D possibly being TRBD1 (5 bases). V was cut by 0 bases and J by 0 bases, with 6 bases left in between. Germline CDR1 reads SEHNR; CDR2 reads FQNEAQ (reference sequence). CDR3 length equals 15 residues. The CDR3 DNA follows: TGTGCCAGCAGCTTAGCGGGGGATAGCAATCAGCCCCAGCATTTT. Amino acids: CASSLAGDSNQPQHF.

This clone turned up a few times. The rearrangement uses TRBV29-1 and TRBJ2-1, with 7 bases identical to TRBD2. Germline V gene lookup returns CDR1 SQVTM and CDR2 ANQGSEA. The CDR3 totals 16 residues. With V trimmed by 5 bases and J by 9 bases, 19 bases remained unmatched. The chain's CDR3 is CSVHKAGGGLTGEQFF. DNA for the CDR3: TGCAGCGTTCACAAGGCGGGCGGGGGATTAACGGGTGAGCAGTTCTTC.

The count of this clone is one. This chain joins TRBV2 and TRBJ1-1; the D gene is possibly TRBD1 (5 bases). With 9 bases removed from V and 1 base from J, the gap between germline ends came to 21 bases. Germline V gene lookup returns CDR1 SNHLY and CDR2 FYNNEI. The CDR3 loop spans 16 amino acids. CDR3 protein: CASLPGLGGRNTEAFF. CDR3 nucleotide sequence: TGTGCCAGTTTACCGGGACTCGGAGGTAGGAACACTGAAGCTTTCTTT.

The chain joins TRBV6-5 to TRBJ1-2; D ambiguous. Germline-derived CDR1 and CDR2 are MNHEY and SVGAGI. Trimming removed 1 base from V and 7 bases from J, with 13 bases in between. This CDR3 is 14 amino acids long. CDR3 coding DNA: TGTGCCAGCAGTTACTATTCGGGGAGGGTTGGCTACACCTTC. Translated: CASSYYSGRVGYTF.

The CDR3 is CASSTGTSYGYTF. The CDR3 DNA follows: TGTGCCAGTAGTACCGGGACATCCTATGGCTACACCTTC. The gene calls are TRBV19 and TRBJ1-2; possibly TRBD1 for D (6 bases). V was clipped by 4 bases and J by 4 bases, with 10 bases between them. This CDR3 comprises 13 residues. CDR1 LNHDA and CDR2 SQIVND come from the germline V gene (reference sequence).

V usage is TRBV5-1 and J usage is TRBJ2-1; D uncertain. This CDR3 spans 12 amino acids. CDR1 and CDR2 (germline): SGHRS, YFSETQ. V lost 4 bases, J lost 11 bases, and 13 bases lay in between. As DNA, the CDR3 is TGCGCCAGCAGCGGACCGGAACCCAAGCAGTTCTTC. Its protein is CASSGPEPKQFF.

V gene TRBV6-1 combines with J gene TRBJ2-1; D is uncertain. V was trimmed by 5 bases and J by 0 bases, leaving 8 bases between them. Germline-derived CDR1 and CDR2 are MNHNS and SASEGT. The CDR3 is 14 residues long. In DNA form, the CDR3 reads TGTGCCAGCAGTAAAATTAGCTCCTACAATGAGCAGTTCTTC. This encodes CASSKISSYNEQFF.

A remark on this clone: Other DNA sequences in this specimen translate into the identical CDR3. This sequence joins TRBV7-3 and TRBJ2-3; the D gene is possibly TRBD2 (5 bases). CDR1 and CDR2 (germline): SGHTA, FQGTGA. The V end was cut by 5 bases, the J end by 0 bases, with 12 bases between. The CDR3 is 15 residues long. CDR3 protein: CASSLSGSSTDTQYF. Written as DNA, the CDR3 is TGTGCCAGCAGCCTATCGGGGTCTAGCACAGATACGCAGTATTTT.

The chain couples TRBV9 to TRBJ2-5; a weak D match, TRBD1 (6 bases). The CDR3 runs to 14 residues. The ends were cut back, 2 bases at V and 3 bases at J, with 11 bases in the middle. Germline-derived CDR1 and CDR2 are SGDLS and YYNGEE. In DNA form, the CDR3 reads TGTGCCAGCAGCGTGACAGGACAGAAAGAGACCCAGTACTTC. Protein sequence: CASSVTGQKETQYF. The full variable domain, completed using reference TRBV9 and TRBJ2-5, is DSGVTQTPKHLITATGQRVTLRCSPRSGDLSVYWYQQSLDQGLQFLIQYYNGEERAKGNILERFSAQQFPDLHSELNLSSLELGDSALYFCASSVTGQKETQYFGPGTRLLVL.

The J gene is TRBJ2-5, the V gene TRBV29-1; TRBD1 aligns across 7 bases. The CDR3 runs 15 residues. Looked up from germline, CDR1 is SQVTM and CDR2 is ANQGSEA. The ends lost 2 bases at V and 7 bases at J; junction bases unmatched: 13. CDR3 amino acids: CSVERPGGARGTQYF. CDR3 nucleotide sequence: TGCAGCGTTGAAAGGCCAGGGGGTGCGAGGGGGACCCAGTACTTC.

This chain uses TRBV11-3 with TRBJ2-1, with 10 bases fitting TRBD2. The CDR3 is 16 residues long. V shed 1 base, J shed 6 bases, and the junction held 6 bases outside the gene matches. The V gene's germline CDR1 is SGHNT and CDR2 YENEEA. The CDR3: CASSLVHLAGANEQFF. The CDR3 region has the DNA TGTGCCAGCAGCTTAGTTCACCTAGCGGGAGCCAATGAGCAGTTCTTC. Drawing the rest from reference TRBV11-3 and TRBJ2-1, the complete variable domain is EAGVVQSPRYKIIEKKQPVAFWCNPISGHNTLYWYLQNLGQGPELLIRYENEEAVDDSQLPKDRFSAERLKGVDSTLKIQPAELGDSAVYLCASSLVHLAGANEQFFGPGTRLTVL.

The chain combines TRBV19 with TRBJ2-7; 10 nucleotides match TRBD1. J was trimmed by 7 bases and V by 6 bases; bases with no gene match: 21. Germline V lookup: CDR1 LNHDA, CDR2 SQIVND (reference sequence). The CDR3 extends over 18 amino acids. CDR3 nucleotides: TGTGCCAGTAGGGTCGGGGACAGGGGCCTCGATTGCTACGAGGAGCAGTACTTC. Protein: CASRVGDRGLDCYEEQYF.

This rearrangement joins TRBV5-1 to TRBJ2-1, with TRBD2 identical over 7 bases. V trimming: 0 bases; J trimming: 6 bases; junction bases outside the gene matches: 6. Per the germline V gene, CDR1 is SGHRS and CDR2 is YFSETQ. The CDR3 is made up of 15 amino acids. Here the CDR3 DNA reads TGCGCCAGCAGCTTGGTTACCGGGAGGATCAATGAGCAGTTCTTC. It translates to CASSLVTGRINEQFF.

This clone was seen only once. The CDR3 protein is CASSAEGGNTIYF. The CDR3 region has the DNA TGTGCCAGCAGCGCCGAAGGGGGAAACACCATATATTTT. V gene TRBV9 combines with J gene TRBJ1-3; D is undetermined. The CDR3 has 13 amino acids. Germline CDR1 is SGDLS and CDR2 is YYNGEE. The V gene lost 3 bases and the J gene lost 4 bases, with 8 bases spanning the gap.

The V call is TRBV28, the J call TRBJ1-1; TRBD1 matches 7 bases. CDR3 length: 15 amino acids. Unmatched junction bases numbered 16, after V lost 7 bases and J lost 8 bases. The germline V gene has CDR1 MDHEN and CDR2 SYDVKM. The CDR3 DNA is TGTGCCAGCAATTTGGGCCCTCCCGACAGGGTCGAAGCTTTCTTT. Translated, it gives CASNLGPPDRVEAFF.

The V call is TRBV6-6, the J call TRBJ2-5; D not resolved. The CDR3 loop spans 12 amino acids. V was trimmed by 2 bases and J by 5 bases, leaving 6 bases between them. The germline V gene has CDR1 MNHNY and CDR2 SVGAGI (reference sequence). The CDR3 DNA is TGTGCCAGCAGTTACCGAGCGGAGACCCAGTACTTC. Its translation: CASSYRAETQYF.

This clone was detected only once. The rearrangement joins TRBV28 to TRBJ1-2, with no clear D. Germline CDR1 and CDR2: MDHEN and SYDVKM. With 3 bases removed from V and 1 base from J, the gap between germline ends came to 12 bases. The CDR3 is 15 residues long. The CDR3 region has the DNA TGTGCCAGCAGTTTTCAAGGTCGCCTTAACTATGGCTACACCTTC. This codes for CASSFQGRLNYGYTF.

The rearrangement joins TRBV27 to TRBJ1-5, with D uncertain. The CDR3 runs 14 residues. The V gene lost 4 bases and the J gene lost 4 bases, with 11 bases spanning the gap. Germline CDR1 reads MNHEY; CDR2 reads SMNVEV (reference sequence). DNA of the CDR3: TGTGCCAGCAGTTCAAATGACCGTAATCAGCCCCAGCATTTT. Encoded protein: CASSSNDRNQPQHF.

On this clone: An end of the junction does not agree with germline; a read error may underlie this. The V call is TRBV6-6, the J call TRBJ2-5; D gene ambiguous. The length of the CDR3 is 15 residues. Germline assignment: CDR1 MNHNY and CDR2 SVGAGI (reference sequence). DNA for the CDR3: TGTGCCAGCCGTTACGGACCGGGCCCCCAAGAGACCCAGTACTTC. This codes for CASRYGPGPQETQYF.

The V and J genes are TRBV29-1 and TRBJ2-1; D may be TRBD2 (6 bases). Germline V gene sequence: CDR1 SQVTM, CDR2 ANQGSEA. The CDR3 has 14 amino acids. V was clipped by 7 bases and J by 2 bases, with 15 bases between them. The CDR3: CSGEPSVTYNEQFF. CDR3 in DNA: TGCAGCGGGGAACCTAGCGTCACCTACAATGAGCAGTTCTTC.

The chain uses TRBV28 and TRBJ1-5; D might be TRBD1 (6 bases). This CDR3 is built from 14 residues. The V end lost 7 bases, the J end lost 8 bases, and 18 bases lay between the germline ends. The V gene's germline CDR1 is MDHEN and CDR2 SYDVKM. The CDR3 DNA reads TGTGCCAGCACCCCCGGGGGCCCGCGCGAGCCCCAGCATTTT. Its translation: CASTPGGPREPQHF.

CDR3 bases: TGTGCCGGCGGCGATCCGACACGCGGTTATGGCTACACCTTC. It codes for CAGGDPTRGYGYTF. The V gene is TRBV6-5, the J gene TRBJ1-2; no reliable D call. With 11 bases removed from V and 5 bases from J, the gap between germline ends came to 21 bases. Germline V gives CDR1 MNHEY, CDR2 SVGAGI. The CDR3 runs 14 residues.

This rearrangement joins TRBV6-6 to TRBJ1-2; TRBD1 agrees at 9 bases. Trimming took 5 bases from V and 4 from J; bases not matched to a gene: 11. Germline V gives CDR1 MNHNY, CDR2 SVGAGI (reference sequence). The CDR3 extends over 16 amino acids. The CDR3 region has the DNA TGTGCCAGCAGTCAAGAGCCACAGGGGGCGACCTATGGCTACACCTTC. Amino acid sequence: CASSQEPQGATYGYTF.